The table lists the clone carrying this TCR beta chain with a count of one. Antigen: not known. The sample originates from a study of T cells in localized non-small cell lung cancer. Study conclusions and caveats: In uninvolved adjacent lung, T cell clonality reached its highest value, exceeding tumor. One tumor region alone was sequenced, and heterogeneity therefore remains possible.

The CDR3 sequence is 15 residues long. V gave up 4 bases and J gave up 2 bases, with 15 bases separating them. From germline, CDR1 is LGHNA and CDR2 YSLEER. The method was immunoSEQ multiplex PCR; TCRdb's version includes in-frame clones alone and lacks a portion of them. The data contain 50,000 to 75,000 clones, approximately 90% of them singletons. The genes are TRBV4-3 and TRBJ2-7, with D hard to call. Sample: peripheral blood, taken before any cancer treatment. The TCR originated in a man aged 40 to 69 with stage I squamous cell lung carcinoma. The CDR3 DNA follows: TGCGCCAGCAGCCGCGCTTTTGCGTCTACCTACGAGCAGTACTTC. Amino acid sequence: CASSRAFASTYEQYF.